This T cell receptor (beta chain) is from a study of blood T cell repertoires in COVID-19. On the study more broadly: Donors in the United States, Italy and Spain gave samples during acute or convalescent COVID-19.

The ends were cut back, 5 bases at V and 0 bases at J, with 11 bases in the middle. Germline V gene data show CDR1 as SGHTA and CDR2 as FQGTGA. CDR3 length: 14 residues. Authors' processing steps: Researchers report that nucleated cell counts were estimated from reference gene primer amplification. Here immunoSEQ multiplex PCR was the method, and the copy in TCRdb shows in-frame clones only, minus some. The V and J calls and clone size were taken over from that table, and D and trimming were inferred from the DNA. Here the sample spans tens of thousands of clones, less than 75% being singletons. This chain links TRBV7-3 with TRBJ2-7; tentatively, D is TRBD1 (5 bases). Sequencing was done on a sample of peripheral blood. The sequence was collected from a woman aged 60-75 years in a cohort sampled during active or convalescent COVID-19. The CDR3 here is CASSPQGSSYEQYF. The CDR3 nucleotides are TGTGCCAGCAGCCCTCAGGGATCCTCCTACGAGCAGTACTTC.